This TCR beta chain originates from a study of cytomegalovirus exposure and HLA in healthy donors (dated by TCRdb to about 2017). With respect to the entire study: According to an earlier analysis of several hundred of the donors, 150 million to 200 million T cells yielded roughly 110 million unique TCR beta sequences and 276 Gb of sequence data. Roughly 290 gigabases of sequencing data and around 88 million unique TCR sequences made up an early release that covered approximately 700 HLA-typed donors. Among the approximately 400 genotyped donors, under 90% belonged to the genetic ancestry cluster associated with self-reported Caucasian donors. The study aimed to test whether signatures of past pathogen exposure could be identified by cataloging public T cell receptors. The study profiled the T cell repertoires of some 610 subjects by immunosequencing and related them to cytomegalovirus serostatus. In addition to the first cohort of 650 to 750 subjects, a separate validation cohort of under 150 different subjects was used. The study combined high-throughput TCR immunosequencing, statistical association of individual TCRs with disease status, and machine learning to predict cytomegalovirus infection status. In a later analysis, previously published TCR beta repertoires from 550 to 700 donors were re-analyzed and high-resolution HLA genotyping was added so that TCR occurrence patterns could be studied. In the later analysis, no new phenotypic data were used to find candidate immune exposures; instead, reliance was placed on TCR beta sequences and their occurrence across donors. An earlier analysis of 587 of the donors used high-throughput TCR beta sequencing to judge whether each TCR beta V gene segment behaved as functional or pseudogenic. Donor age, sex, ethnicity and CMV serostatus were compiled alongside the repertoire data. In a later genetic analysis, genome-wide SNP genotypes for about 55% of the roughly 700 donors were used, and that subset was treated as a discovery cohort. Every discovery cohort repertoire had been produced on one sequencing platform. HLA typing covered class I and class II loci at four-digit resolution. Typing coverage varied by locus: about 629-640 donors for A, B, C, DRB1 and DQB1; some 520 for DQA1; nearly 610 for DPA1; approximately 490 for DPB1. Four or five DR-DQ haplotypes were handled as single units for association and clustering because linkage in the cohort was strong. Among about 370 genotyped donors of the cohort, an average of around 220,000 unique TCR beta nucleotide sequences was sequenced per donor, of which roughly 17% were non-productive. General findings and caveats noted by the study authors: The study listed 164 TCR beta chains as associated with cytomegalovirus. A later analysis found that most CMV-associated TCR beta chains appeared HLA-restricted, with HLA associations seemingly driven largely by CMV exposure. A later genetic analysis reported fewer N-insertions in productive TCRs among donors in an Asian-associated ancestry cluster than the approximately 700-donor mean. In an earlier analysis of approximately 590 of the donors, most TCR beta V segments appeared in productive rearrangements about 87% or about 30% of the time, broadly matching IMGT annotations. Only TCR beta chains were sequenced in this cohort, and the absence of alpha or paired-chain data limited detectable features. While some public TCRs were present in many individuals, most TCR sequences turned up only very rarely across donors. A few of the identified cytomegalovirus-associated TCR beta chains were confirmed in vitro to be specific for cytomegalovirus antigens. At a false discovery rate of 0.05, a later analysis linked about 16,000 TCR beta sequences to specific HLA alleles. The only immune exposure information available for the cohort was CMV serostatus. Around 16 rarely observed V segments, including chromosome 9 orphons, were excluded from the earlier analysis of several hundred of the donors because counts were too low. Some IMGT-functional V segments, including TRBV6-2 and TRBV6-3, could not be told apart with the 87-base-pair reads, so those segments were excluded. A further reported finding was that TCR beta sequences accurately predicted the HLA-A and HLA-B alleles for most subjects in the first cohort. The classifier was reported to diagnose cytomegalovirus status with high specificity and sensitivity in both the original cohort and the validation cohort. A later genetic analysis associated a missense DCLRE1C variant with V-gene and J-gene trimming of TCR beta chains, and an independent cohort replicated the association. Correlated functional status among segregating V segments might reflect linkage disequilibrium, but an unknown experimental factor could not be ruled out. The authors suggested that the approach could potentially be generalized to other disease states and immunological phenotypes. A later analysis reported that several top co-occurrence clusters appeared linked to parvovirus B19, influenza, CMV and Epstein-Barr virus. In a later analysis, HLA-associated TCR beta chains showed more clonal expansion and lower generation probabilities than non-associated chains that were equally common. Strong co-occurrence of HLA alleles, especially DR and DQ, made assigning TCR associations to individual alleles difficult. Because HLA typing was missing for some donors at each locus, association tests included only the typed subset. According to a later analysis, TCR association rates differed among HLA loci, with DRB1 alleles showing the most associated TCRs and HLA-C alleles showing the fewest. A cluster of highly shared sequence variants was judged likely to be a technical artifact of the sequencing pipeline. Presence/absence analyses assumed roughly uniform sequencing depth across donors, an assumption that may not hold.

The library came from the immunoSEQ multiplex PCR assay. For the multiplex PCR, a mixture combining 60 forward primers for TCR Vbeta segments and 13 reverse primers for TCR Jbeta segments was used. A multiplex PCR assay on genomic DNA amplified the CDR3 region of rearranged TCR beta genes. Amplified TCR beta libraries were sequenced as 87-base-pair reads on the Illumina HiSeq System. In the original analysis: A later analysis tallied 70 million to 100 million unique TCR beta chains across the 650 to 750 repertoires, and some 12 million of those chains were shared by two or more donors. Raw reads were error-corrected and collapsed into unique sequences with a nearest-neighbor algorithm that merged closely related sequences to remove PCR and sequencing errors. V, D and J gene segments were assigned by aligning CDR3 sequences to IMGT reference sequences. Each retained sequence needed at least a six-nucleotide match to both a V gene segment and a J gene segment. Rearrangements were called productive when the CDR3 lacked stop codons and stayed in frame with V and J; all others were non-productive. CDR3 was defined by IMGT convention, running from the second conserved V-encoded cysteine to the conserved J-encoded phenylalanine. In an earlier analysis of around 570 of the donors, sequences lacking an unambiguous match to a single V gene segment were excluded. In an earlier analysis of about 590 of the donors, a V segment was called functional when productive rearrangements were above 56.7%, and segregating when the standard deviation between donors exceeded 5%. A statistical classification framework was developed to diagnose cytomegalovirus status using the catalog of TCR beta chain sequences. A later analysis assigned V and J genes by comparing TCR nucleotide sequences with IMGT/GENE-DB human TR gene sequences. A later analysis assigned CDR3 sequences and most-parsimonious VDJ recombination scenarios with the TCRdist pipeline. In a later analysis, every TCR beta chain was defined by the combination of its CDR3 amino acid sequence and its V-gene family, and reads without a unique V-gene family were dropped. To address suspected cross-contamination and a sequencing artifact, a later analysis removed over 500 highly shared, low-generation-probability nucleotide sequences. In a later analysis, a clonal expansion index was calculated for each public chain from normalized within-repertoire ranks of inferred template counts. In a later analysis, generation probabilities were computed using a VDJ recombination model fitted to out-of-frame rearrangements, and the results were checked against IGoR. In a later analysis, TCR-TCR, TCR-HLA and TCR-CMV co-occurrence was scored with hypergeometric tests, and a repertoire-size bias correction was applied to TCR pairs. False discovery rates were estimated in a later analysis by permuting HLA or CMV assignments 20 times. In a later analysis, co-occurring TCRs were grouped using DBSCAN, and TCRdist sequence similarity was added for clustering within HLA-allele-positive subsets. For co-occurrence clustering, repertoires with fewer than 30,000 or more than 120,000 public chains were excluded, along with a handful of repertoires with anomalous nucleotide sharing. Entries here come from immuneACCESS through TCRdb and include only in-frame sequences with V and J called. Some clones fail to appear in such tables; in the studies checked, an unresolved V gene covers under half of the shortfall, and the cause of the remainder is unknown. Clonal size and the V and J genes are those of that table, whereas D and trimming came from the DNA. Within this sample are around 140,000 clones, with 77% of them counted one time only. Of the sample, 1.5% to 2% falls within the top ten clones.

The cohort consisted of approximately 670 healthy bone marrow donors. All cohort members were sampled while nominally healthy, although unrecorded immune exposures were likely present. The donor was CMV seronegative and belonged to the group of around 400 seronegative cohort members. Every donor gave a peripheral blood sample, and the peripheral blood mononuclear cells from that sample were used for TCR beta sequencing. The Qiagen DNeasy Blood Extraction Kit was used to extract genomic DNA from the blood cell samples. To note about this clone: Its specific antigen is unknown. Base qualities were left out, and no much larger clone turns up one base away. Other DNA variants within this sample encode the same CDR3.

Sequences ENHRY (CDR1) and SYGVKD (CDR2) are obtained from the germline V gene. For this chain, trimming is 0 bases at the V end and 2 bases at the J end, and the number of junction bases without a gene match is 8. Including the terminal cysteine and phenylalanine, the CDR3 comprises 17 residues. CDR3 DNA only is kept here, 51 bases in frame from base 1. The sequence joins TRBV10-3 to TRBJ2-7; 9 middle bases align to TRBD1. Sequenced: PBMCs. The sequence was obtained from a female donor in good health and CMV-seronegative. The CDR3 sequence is CAISESKRDRDPYEQYF. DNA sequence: TGTGCCATCAGTGAGTCGAAGCGGGACAGGGATCCCTACGAGCAGTACTTC.